The source of this TCR beta chain is a study of blood T cells in healthy people across ages. The germline CDR1 and CDR2 sequences are PRHDT and FYEKMQ (reference sequence). After removal of 2 bases from V and 6 bases from J, the junction contained 3 bases not matched to a gene. There are 15 residues in the CDR3. Using a J-beta primer mix together with a sample-barcoded 5' primer, a second PCR was run for roughly 6 to 11 cycles. TCRdb ran MiXCR on the 5' RACE reads and lists one entry per CDR3 protein. This table has about 970,000 distinct CDR3 sequences, roughly half appearing once. The sequenced sample was blood. The sequence came from a woman aged 60-75 years in good health. The chain couples TRBV13 to TRBJ2-5, with 13 nucleotides matching TRBD2. The CDR3 nucleotides read TGTGCCAGCAGCTTACGGACTAGCGGGAGCAAGACCCAGTACTTC. Protein sequence: CASSLRTSGSKTQYF.